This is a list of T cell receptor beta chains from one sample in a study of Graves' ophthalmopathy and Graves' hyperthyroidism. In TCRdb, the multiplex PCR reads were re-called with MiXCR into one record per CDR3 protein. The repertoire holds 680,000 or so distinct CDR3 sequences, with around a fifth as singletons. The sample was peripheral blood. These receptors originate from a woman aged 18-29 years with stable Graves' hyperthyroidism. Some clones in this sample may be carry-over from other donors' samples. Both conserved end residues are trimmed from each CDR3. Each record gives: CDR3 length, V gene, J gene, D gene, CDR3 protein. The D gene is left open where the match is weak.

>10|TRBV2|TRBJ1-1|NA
ASSLGPGEAF
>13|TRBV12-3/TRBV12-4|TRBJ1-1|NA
ASSLSDLQNTEAF
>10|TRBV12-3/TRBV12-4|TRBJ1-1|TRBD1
ASRLQGAEAF
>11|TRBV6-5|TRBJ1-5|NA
ASSYDRQQPQH
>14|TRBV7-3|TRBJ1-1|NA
ASSLGGGGGDTEAF
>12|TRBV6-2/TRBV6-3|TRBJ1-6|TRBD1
ASSYEDRGSPLH
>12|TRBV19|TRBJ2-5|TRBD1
ASSPWTGPETQY
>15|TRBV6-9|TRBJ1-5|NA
ASSRPDRGYSNQPQH
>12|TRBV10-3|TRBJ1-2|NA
AISEPRQDVRYT
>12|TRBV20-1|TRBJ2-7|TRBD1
SAKNSGQGYEQY
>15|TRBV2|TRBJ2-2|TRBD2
ASRTLAGGPLTGELF
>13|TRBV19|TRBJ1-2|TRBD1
ASSPQGPISPGYT
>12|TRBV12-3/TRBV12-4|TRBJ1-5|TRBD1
ASRRTGANQPQH
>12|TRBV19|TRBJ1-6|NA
ASKQDVSRSPLH
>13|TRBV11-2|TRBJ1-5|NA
ASSLMPGSNQPQH
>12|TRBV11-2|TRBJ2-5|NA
ASSFTAGTETQY
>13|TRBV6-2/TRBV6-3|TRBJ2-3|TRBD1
ASRPNGQGADTQY
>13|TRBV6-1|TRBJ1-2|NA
ASSSGNAINYGYT
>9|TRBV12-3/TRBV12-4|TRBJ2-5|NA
ASSLGIDQY
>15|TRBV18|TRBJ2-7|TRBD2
ASSPGLSGAILNEQY
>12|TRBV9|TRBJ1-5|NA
ASSAADSNKPQH
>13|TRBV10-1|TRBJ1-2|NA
ASSTRGRVDYGYT
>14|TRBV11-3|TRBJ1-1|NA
ASSSAGAAMNTEAF
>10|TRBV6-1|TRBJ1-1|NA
AKRQSNTEAL
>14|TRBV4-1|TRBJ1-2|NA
ASSQEIRGNFHGYT
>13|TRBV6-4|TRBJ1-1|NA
ASVDSGGGNTEAF
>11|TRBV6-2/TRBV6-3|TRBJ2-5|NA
ASSPLRQATQY
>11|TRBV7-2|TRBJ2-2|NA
ASSQVLTGELF
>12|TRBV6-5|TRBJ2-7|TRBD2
ASSYSAGGDEQY
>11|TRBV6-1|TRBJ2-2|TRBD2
ASGSRGDGELF
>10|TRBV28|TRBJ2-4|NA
AASLAKNIQY
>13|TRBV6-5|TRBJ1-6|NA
ASSYGGDINSPLH
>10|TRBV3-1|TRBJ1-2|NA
ASSQNHYGYT
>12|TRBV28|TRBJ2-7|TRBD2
ASSGAGGLGEQY
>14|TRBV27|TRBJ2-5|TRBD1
ASSVLWDSLQETQY
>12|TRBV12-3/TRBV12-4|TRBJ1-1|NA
ASSPGLGGTEAF
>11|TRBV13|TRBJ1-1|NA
ASSLVGEVEAF
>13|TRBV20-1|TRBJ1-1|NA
SARDGGILNTEAF
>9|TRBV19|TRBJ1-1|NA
ASSSYIEAF
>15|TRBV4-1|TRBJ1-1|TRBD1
ASSQDYRQGGGTEAF
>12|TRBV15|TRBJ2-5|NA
ATSIPGAQETQY
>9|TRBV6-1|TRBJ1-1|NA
AMGTVVEAF
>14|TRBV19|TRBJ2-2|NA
ASSTSGLTNTGELF
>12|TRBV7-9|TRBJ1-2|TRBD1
ASSFQGGLDGYT
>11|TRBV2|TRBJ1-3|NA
ASSELPGNTIY
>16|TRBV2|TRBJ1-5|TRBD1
ASSLSRTGGNSNQPQH
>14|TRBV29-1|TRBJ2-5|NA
SVEDQNGGWGETQY
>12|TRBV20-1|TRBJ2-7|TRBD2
SAGTSGGGDEQY